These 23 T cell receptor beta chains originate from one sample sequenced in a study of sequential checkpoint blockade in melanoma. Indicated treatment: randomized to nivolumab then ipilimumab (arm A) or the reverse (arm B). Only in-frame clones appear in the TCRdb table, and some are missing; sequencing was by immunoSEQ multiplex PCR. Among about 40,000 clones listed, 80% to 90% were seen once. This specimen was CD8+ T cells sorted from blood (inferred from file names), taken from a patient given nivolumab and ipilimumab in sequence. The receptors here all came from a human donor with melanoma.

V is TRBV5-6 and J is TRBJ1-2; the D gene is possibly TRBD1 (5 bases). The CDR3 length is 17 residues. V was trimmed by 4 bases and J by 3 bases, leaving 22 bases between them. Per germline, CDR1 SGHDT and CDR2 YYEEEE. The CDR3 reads CASSLGAGPGFDYGYTF. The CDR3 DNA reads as TGTGCCAGCAGCCTAGGGGCAGGGCCCGGTTTTGACTATGGCTACACCTTC.

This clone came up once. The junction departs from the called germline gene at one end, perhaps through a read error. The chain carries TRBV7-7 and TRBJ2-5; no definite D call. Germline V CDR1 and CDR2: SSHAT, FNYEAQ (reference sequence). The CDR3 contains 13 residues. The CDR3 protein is CASSFALQETQYF. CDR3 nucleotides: TGTGCTAGCAGCTTTGCGCTTCAAGAGACCCAGTACTTC. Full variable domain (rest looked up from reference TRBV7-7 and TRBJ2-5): GAGVSQSPRYKVTKRGQDVTLRCDPISSHATLYWYQQALGQGPEFLTYFNYEAQPDKSGLPSDRFSAERPEGSISTLTIQRTEQRDSAMYRCASSFALQETQYFGPGTRLLVL.

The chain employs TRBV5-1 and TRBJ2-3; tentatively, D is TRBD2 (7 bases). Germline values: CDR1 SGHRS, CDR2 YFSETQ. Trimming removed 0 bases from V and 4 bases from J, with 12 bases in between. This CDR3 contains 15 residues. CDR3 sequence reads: CASSLARGGPDTQYF. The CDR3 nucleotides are TGCGCCAGCAGCTTGGCGAGGGGGGGCCCAGATACGCAGTATTTT. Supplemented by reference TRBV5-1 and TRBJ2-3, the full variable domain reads KAGVTQTPRYLIKTRGQQVTLSCSPISGHRSVSWYQQTPGQGLQFLFEYFSETQRNKGNFPGRFSGRQFSNSRSEMNVSTLELGDSALYLCASSLARGGPDTQYFGPGTRLTVL.

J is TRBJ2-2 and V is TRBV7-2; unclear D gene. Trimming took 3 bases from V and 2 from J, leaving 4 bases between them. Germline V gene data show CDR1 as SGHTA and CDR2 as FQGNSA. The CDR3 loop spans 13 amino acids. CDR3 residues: CASSFINTGELFF. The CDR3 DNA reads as TGTGCCAGCAGCTTCATTAACACCGGGGAGCTGTTTTTT. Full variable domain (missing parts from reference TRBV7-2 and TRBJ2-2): GAGVSQSPSNKVTEKGKDVELRCDPISGHTALYWYRQSLGQGLEFLIYFQGNSAPDKSGLPSDRFSAERTGGSVSTLTIQRTQQEDSAVYLCASSFINTGELFFGEGSRLTVL.

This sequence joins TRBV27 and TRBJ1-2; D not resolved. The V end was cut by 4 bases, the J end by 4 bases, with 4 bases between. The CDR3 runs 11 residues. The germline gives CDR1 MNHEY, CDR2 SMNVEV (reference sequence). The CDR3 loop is CASSSSYGYTF. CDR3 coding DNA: TGTGCCAGCAGTTCGTCCTATGGCTACACCTTC.

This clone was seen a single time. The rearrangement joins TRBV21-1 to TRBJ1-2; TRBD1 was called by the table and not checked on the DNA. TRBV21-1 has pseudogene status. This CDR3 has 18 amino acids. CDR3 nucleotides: TGTGCCAGCAGCAAAGGACCGGGACAGGGGGTTATGGACTATGGCTACACCTTC. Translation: CASSKGPGQGVMDYGYTF.

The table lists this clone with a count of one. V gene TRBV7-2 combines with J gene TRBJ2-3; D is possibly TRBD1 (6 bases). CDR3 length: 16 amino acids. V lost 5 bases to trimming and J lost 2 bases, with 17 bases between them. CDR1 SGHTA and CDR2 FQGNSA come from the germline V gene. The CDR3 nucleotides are TGTGCCAGCAGCAAAGAACCGGGACACTACACAGATACGCAGTATTTT. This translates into CASSKEPGHYTDTQYF. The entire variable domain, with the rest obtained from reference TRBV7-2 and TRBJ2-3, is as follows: GAGVSQSPSNKVTEKGKDVELRCDPISGHTALYWYRQSLGQGLEFLIYFQGNSAPDKSGLPSDRFSAERTGGSVSTLTIQRTQQEDSAVYLCASSKEPGHYTDTQYFGPGTRLTVL.

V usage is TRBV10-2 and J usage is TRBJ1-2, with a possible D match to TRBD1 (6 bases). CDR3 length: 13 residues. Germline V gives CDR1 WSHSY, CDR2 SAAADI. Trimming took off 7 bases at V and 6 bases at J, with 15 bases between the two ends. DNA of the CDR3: TGCGCCAGCACCTCGGACAAGGGGGATGGCTACACCTTC. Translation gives CASTSDKGDGYTF.

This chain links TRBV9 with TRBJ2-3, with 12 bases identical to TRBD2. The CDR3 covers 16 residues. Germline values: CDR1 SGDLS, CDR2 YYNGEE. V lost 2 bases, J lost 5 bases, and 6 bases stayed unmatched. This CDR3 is CASSVRTSGMGDTQYF. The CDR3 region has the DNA TGTGCCAGCAGCGTCCGGACTAGCGGGATGGGAGATACGCAGTATTTT.

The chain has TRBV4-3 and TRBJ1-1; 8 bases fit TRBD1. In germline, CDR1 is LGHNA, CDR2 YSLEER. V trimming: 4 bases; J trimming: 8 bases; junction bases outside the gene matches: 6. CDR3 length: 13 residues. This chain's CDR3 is CASSPSRDREAFF. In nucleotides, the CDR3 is TGCGCCAGCAGCCCATCCCGGGACAGGGAAGCTTTCTTT.

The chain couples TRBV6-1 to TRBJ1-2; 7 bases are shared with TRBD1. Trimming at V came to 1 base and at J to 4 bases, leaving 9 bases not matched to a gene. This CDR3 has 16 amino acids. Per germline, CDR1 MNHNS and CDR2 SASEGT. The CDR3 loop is CASSEEAGGQFYGYTF. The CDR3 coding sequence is TGTGCCAGCAGTGAAGAGGCGGGGGGACAGTTCTATGGCTACACCTTC.

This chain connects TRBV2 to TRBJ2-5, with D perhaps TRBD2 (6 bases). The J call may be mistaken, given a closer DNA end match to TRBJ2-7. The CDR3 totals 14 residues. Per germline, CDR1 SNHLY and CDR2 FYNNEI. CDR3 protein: CASSLRGYGYEQYF. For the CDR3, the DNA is TGTGCCAGCAGTCTGCGGGGATACGGCTACGAGCAGTACTTC.

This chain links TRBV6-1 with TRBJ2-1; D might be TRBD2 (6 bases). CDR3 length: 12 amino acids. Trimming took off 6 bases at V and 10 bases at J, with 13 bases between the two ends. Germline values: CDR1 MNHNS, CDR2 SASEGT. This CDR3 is CASRLGGVEQFF. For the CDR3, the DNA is TGTGCCAGCAGGCTGGGGGGAGTCGAGCAGTTCTTC.

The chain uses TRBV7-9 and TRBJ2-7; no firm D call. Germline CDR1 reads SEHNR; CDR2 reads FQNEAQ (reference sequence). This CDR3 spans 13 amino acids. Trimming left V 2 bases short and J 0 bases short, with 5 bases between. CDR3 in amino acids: CASSLSSSYEQYF. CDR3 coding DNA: TGTGCCAGCAGCTTATCTTCCTCCTACGAGCAGTACTTC.

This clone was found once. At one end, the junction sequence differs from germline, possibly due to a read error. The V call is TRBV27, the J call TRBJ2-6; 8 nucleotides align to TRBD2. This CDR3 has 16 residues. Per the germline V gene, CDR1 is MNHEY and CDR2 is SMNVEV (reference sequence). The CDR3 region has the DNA TGTGCCACCAGTAGCGGGATAGGCACCGGGGCCAACGTCCTGACTTTC. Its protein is CATSSGIGTGANVLTF.

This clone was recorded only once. This CDR3 is CASSLGQGNYEQYF. In DNA form, the CDR3 reads TGTGCCAGCAGCTTGGGGCAGGGGAACTACGAGCAGTACTTC. This chain links TRBV5-8 with TRBJ2-7; a weak D match, TRBD1 (6 bases). This CDR3 spans 14 amino acids. Germline CDR1 reads SGHTS; CDR2 reads YDEGEE. Trimming pared 0 bases from V and 3 bases from J, leaving 10 bases between.

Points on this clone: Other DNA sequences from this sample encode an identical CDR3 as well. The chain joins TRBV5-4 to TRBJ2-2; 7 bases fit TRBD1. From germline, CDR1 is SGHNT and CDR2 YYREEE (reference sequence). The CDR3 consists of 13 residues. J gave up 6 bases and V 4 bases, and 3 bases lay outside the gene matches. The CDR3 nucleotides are TGTGCCAGCAGCCTGACAGGGCCCGGGGAGCTGTTTTTT. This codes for CASSLTGPGELFF.

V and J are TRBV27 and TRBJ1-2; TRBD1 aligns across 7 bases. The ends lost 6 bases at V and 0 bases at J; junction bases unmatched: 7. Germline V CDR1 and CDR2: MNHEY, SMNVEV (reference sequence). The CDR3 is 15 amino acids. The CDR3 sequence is CASRLIQGTNYGYTF. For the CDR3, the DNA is TGTGCCAGCAGACTAATACAGGGGACTAACTATGGCTACACCTTC.

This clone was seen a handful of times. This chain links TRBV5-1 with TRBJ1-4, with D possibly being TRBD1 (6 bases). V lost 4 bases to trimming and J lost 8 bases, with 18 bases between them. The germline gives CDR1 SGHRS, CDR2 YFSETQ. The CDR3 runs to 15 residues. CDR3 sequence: CASSTRQEVGEKLFF. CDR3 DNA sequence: TGCGCCAGCAGCACTCGACAGGAGGTTGGCGAAAAACTGTTTTTT.

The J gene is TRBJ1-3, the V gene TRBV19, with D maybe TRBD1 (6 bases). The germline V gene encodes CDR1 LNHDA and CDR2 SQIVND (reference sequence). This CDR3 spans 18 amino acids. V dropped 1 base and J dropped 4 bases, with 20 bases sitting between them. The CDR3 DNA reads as TGTGCCAGTAGTATAGCTCCCGGGACAACTTCTGCGGGAAACACCATATATTTT. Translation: CASSIAPGTTSAGNTIYF.

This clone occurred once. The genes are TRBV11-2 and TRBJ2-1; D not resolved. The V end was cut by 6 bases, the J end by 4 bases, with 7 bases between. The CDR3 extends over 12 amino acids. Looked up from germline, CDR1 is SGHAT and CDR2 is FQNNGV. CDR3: CASRYAYNEQFF. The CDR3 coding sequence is TGTGCCAGCAGATATGCGTACAATGAGCAGTTCTTC.

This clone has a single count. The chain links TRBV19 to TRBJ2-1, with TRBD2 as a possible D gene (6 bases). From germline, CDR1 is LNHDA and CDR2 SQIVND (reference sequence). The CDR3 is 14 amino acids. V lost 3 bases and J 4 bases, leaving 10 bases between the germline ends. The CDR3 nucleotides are TGTGCCAGTAGTATGGCGGGGTCATACAATGAGCAGTTCTTC. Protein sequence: CASSMAGSYNEQFF. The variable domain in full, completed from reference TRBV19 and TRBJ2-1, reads DGGITQSPKYLFRKEGQNVTLSCEQNLNHDAMYWYRQDPGQGLRLIYYSQIVNDFQKGDIAEGYSVSREKKESFPLTVTSAQKNPTAFYLCASSMAGSYNEQFFGPGTRLTVL.

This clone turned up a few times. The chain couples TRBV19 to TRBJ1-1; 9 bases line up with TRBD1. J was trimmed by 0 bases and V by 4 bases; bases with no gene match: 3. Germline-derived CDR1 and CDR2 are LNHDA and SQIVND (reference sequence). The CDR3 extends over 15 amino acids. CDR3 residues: CASSKGTGLNTEAFF. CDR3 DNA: TGTGCCAGTAGTAAAGGGACAGGGTTGAACACTGAAGCTTTCTTT.